This T cell receptor beta chain was recovered during a study of OX40 agonist ivuxolimab in advanced cancers. Study as a whole: Three partial responders included one hepatocellular carcinoma patient and two cutaneous melanoma patients. Study-level results: Specificity for antigen went undetermined in the expanded peripheral T cells.

The protocol was immunoSEQ multiplex PCR, while the TCRdb copy is restricted to in-frame clones and leaves out a portion. The sample contains tens of thousands of clones, more than 80% of which appear only once. The CDR3 covers 17 residues. After removal of 5 bases from V and 5 bases from J, the junction contained 16 bases not matched to a gene. CDR1 is MNHEY, CDR2 SMNVEV, per germline (reference sequence). This clone was detected once. Its matching antigen is unknown. The sample here was CD4+ or CD8+ T cells sorted from blood, taken in a trial of the OX40 agonist ivuxolimab. The receptor comes from an adult with an advanced solid tumor such as melanoma, head and neck, liver or kidney cancer. This rearrangement joins TRBV27 to TRBJ1-1; TRBD1 aligns across 8 bases. CDR3 residues: CASSPTPLGQGGTEAFF. DNA for the CDR3: TGTGCCAGCAGTCCTACACCTTTAGGACAGGGAGGGACTGAAGCTTTCTTT.